The 9 T cell receptor beta chains below were found in one sample sequenced in a study of cytotoxic CD8 clonotypes in ibrutinib-treated CLL. TCRdb keeps only in-frame clones here, not all; method: immunoSEQ multiplex PCR. The sample carries 150,000 to 200,000 clones, roughly 88% recorded once. Here the sequenced sample was PBMCs, taken at disease progression, from a patient treated with ibrutinib. The receptors derive from a human donor with chronic lymphocytic leukemia.

This chain links TRBV28 with TRBJ2-7; no clear D gene. The germline V gene has CDR1 MDHEN and CDR2 SYDVKM. This CDR3 comprises 12 residues. V dropped 6 bases and J dropped 7 bases, with 13 bases sitting between them. CDR3 nucleotide sequence: TGTGCCAGCAGGGGATGGGCCCGGGAGCAGTACTTC. Encoded protein: CASRGWAREQYF. Full variable domain (remainder filled in from reference TRBV28 and TRBJ2-7): DVKVTQSSRYLVKRTGEKVFLECVQDMDHENMFWYRQDPGLGLRLIYFSYDVKMKEKGDIPEGYSVSREKKERFSLILESASTNQTSMYLCASRGWAREQYFGPGTRLTVT.

The chain carries TRBV28 and TRBJ1-3, with D tentatively TRBD1 (5 bases). In germline, CDR1 is MDHEN, CDR2 SYDVKM. The CDR3 has 15 amino acids. V lost 6 bases and J lost 3, with 15 bases in between. In nucleotides, the CDR3 is TGTGCCAGCAGCCGAGCCGGGGGGGTTGGAAACACCATATATTTT. Translated: CASSRAGGVGNTIYF.

The V and J genes are TRBV23-1 and TRBJ1-2; perhaps TRBD1 as D (5 bases). TRBV23-1 is annotated as an ORF whose role is uncertain. V lost 1 base and J lost 4, with 10 bases in between. CDR3 length equals 14 residues. CDR3 amino acids: CASSQYGTVYGYTF. CDR3 nucleotide sequence: TGCGCCAGCAGTCAATACGGGACCGTCTATGGCTACACCTTC.

The chain recombines TRBV19 with TRBJ2-7, with a weak D call TRBD1 (6 bases). This CDR3 region has 14 residues. Germline CDR1 LNHDA, CDR2 SQIVND (reference sequence). V was trimmed by 4 bases and J by 6 bases, leaving 16 bases between them. The CDR3 region is CASSTIFQGLEQYF. In DNA, the CDR3 is TGTGCCAGTAGTACAATTTTCCAGGGGCTCGAGCAGTACTTC. Based on the CDR3 plus reference TRBV19 and TRBJ2-7, the full variable domain is DGGITQSPKYLFRKEGQNVTLSCEQNLNHDAMYWYRQDPGQGLRLIYYSQIVNDFQKGDIAEGYSVSREKKESFPLTVTSAQKNPTAFYLCASSTIFQGLEQYFGPGTRLTVT.

This rearrangement joins TRBV30 to TRBJ1-3; TRBD1 aligns across 9 bases. Trimming cost V 4 bases and J 4 bases; bases outside gene matches: 8. Germline V gene sequence: CDR1 GTSNPN, CDR2 SVGIG (reference sequence). The CDR3 runs to 15 residues. This CDR3 is CAWMRDRAKGNTIYF. The CDR3 DNA reads TGTGCCTGGATGAGGGACAGGGCTAAAGGAAACACCATATATTTT.

As regards this clone: The junction differs from germline at one of its ends, possibly a read error. The chain employs TRBV5-1 and TRBJ1-2; a weak D match, TRBD1 (5 bases). This CDR3 is built from 12 residues. The germline V gene encodes CDR1 SGHRS and CDR2 YFSETQ. CDR3 in amino acids: CASSLDPGYRSF. Here the CDR3 DNA reads TGCGCCAGCAGCTTGGATCCAGGGTACCGCTCGTTC.

This clone occurred once. The chain is built from TRBV29-1 and TRBJ1-2; D unclear. This CDR3 is 12 amino acids long. Germline V gene lookup returns CDR1 SQVTM and CDR2 ANQGSEA. V lost 7 bases, J lost 2 bases, and 11 bases lay in between. The CDR3 bases are TGCAGCGCCTCGGAGGAAAACTATGGCTACACCTTC. Translated, it gives CSASEENYGYTF. The full variable domain, completed using reference TRBV29-1 and TRBJ1-2, is SAVISQKPSRDICQRGTSLTIQCQVDSQVTMMFWYRQQPGQSLTLIATANQGSEATYESGFVIDKFPISRPNLTFSTLTVSNMSPEDSSIYLCSASEENYGYTFGSGTRLTVV.

The chain links TRBV6-5 to TRBJ1-2; the match to TRBD1 covers 7 bases. Trimming cost V 0 bases and J 5 bases; bases outside gene matches: 6. The CDR3 runs 15 residues. Germline lookup yields CDR1 MNHEY and CDR2 SVGAGI. CDR3 coding DNA: TGTGCCAGCAGTTACTCGACGAGGGGGCTATATGGCTACACCTTC. The encoded protein is CASSYSTRGLYGYTF.

The V and J genes are TRBV27 and TRBJ1-1; D unresolved. Germline V CDR1 and CDR2: MNHEY, SMNVEV (reference sequence). The V gene lost 7 bases and the J gene lost 0 bases, with 21 bases spanning the gap. The CDR3 is 17 amino acids. CDR3 sequence: CASIQRIQTAMNTEAFF. For the CDR3, the DNA is TGTGCCAGCATCCAGAGGATCCAGACCGCTATGAACACTGAAGCTTTCTTT.